Listed here are 14 T cell receptor beta chains from one sample, sequenced in a study of circulating CD8 cells and anti-PD-1 response in melanoma. Sorting of live CD3+CD8+TCRalphabeta+ cells by PD-1 and/or TIGIT gave four subsets. The QIAseq Immune Repertoire TCR panel built the libraries from approximately 16 ng of total RNA. A single record per CDR3 protein comes from TCRdb applying MiXCR to the reads. This sample has 750 to 800 distinct CDR3 sequences, with 6% to 9.5% found just once. The sample was CD8+ T cells from PBMCs, taken at baseline or after one month of anti-PD-1 therapy (not recorded which). These receptors all stem from a human donor with melanoma.

By sample fraction, this clonotype is large. The chain recombines TRBV19 with TRBJ2-7; 8 bases fit TRBD1. The V gene end was trimmed by 3 bases and the J gene end by 3 bases; junction bases not matched to a gene: 4. Germline V gene lookup returns CDR1 LNHDA and CDR2 SQIVND (reference sequence). The CDR3 sequence is 14 residues long. In DNA, the CDR3 is TGTGCCAGTAGTATTACAGGGGGTATCTACGAGCAGTACTTC. Protein product: CASSITGGIYEQYF.

Within the sample, this clonotype is medium-sized. The rearrangement joins TRBV20-1 to TRBJ1-5; TRBD1 agrees at 9 bases. CDR3 size: 14 residues. The V gene's germline CDR1 is DFQATT and CDR2 SNEGSKA (reference sequence). Trimming cost V 3 bases and J 7 bases; bases outside gene matches: 7. In nucleotides, the CDR3 is TGCAGTGCTAGCACACAGGGGGCTGGGCAGCCCCAGCATTTT. This encodes CSASTQGAGQPQHF.

This clonotype counts as medium-sized. The chain has TRBV28 and TRBJ2-3; 7 bases are shared with TRBD1. The V gene end was trimmed by 6 bases and the J gene end by 1 base; junction bases not matched to a gene: 7. In germline, CDR1 is MDHEN, CDR2 SYDVKM. CDR3 length: 15 amino acids. CDR3 residues: CASSLDRVGTDTQYF. The CDR3 coding sequence is TGTGCCAGCAGCCTTGACAGGGTCGGCACAGATACGCAGTATTTT.

By share of the sample, this clonotype is large. The rearrangement links TRBV19 to TRBJ1-2; 10 nucleotides agree with TRBD1. The CDR3 is 15 amino acids. In germline, CDR1 is LNHDA, CDR2 SQIVND (reference sequence). The ends lost 2 bases at V and 4 bases at J; junction bases unmatched: 4. The DNA of the CDR3 is TGTGCCAGTAGTATATCGGGACAGGGGCTCTATGGCTACACCTTC. This sequence encodes CASSISGQGLYGYTF.

By share, this clonotype ranks as medium-sized. The chain couples TRBV21-1 to TRBJ2-3; TRBD1 was called by the table and not checked on the DNA. TRBV21-1 is recorded as a pseudogene. The CDR3 consists of 15 residues. For the CDR3, the DNA is TGTGCCAGCAGCAAAGAACAGGGTGAGGGCGATACGCAGTATTTT. It translates to CASSKEQGEGDTQYF.

By sample fraction, this clonotype is hyperexpanded. CDR3 loop: CASSSGGYYEQYF. CDR3 nucleotides: TGTGCCAGTAGTTCTGGGGGCTACTACGAGCAGTACTTC. V and J are TRBV19 and TRBJ2-7, with D tentatively TRBD1 (6 bases). The germline V gene encodes CDR1 LNHDA and CDR2 SQIVND (reference sequence). The CDR3 spans 13 residues. Trimming took off 5 bases at V and 3 bases at J, with 11 bases between the two ends.

In this sample, this clonotype is medium-sized. V gene TRBV15 combines with J gene TRBJ1-3; 11 bases map to TRBD1. The CDR3 totals 19 residues. The V and J ends lost 3 bases and 0 bases, in that order; junction bases with no gene match: 10. Germline V gives CDR1 LNHNV, CDR2 YYDKDF (reference sequence). The CDR3 sequence is CATSSELAGTGGSGNTIYF. The DNA of the CDR3 is TGTGCCACCAGCAGTGAACTGGCCGGGACAGGGGGCTCTGGAAACACCATATATTTT. The full variable domain, in which reference TRBV15 and TRBJ1-3 provide the parts outside the CDR3, is DAMVIQNPRYQVTQFGKPVTLSCSQTLNHNVMYWYQQKSSQAPKLLFHYYDKDFNNEADTPDNFQSRRPNTSFCFLDIRSPGLGDTAMYLCATSSELAGTGGSGNTIYFGEGSWLTVV.

In this sample, this clonotype is medium-sized. For the CDR3, the DNA is TGCGCCAGCAGCCTAGGAGCTGGGGCCAACGTCCTGACTTTC. This gives the protein CASSLGAGANVLTF. The rearrangement joins TRBV4-1 to TRBJ2-6; no clear D gene. The CDR3 consists of 14 residues. Germline CDR1 is MGHRA and CDR2 is YSYEKL. Deletions cut 4 bases from V and 2 bases from J, with 6 bases between.

About this clonotype itself: A much larger clone differs from this one at a single base, so this may be a read error. V gene TRBV10-3 combines with J gene TRBJ2-7; tentatively, D is TRBD2 (5 bases). Germline V CDR1 and CDR2: ENHRY, SYGVKD. The germline V and J ends were trimmed by 8 bases and 4 bases, with 21 bases remaining between them. The CDR3 loop spans 15 amino acids. The CDR3 sequence: CAIQSFGEQMYEQYF. The CDR3 DNA follows: TGTGCCATCCAGAGCTTCGGGGAGCAGATGTACGAGCAGTACTTC.

By share, this clonotype ranks as medium-sized. The CDR3 spells CATSDPAVPEAFF. In DNA, the CDR3 is TGTGCCACCAGTGACCCGGCCGTTCCTGAAGCTTTCTTT. The rearrangement joins TRBV24-1 to TRBJ1-1, with D unclear. Germline V gene sequence: CDR1 KGHDR, CDR2 SFDVKD. The CDR3 sequence is 13 residues long. V lost 4 bases to trimming and J lost 6 bases, with 11 bases between them.

By share of the sample, this clonotype is medium-sized (0.01 to 0.1%). V gene TRBV7-6 combines with J gene TRBJ2-1; 9 bases are shared with TRBD2. CDR1 is SGHVS, CDR2 FNYEAQ, per germline. V lost 2 bases to trimming and J lost 7 bases; unmatched junction nucleotides: 12. The CDR3 is 17 residues long. The DNA of the CDR3 is TGTGCCAGCAGCTTAATCCCACCTCGGGCGGGGGGGAATGAGCAGTTCTTC. Amino acids: CASSLIPPRAGGNEQFF.

By sample share, this clonotype is large. The J gene is TRBJ2-7, the V gene TRBV28; either TRBD1 or TRBD2 may fit D (6 bases each). Trimming cost V 10 bases and J 6 bases, with 19 bases left between them. The CDR3 is made up of 13 amino acids. Germline V gives CDR1 MDHEN, CDR2 SYDVKM. CDR3 amino acids: CATTSRGRPEQYF. The DNA for the CDR3 is TGTGCCACCACCAGCCGGGGGCGGCCCGAGCAGTACTTC.

Worth noting for this clonotype: A much larger clone lies one base from this, so it may be a read error. Because the CDR3 is missing its conserved closing phenylalanine or tryptophan, this is likely a read error. This chain joins TRBV29-1 and TRBJ1-1; D not certain. CDR3 length: 11 amino acids. Between the trimmed V and J ends, which lost 6 bases and 6 bases, there was a span of 11 bases. Germline lookup yields CDR1 SQVTM and CDR2 ANQGSEA. Here the CDR3 reads CSVRPGAEAFL. CDR3 coding DNA: TGCAGCGTAAGGCCTGGGGCTGAAGCTTTCTTA.

By share of the sample, this clonotype is medium-sized (0.01 to 0.1%). DNA for the CDR3: TGTGCCAGCAGTGAAGTTCCTAGCGGGGGGGCAGAGGATGAGCAGTTCTTC. Protein product: CASSEVPSGGAEDEQFF. The chain links TRBV2 to TRBJ2-1; 12 bases line up with TRBD2. CDR3 size: 17 residues. The V gene's germline CDR1 is SNHLY and CDR2 FYNNEI. V shed 1 base, J shed 8 bases, and the junction held 9 bases outside the gene matches.